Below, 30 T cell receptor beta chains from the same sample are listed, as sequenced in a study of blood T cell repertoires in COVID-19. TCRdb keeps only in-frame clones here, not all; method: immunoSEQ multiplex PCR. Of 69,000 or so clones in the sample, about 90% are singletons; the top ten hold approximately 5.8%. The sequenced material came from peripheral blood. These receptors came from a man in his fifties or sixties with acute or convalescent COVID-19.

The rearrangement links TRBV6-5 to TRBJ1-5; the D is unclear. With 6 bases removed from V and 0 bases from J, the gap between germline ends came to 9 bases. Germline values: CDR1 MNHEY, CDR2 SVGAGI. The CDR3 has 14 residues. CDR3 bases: TGTGCCAGCAGGCCCCGGGGTAGCAATCAGCCCCAGCATTTT. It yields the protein CASRPRGSNQPQHF.

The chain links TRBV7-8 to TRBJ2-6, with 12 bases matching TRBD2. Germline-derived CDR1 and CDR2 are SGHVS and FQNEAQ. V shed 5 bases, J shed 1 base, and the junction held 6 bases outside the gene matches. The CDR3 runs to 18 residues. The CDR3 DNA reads TGTGCCAGCAGCCCGAGACTAGCGGGAGAGTCTGGGGCCAACGTCCTGACTTTC. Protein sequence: CASSPRLAGESGANVLTF.

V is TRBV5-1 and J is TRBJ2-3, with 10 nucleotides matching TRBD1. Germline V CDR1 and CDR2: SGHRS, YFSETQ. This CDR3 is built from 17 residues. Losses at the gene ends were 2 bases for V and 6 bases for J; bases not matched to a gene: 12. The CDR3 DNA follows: TGCGCCAGCAGCTTCCCCCTGGACAGGGGGGATGCGGATACGCAGTATTTT. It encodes CASSFPLDRGDADTQYF.

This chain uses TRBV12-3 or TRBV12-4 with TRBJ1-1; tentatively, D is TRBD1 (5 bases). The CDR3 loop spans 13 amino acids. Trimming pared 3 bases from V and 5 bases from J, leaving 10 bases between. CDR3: CASSFGGRTEAFF. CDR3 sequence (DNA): TGTGCCAGCAGTTTTGGGGGGAGGACTGAAGCTTTCTTT.

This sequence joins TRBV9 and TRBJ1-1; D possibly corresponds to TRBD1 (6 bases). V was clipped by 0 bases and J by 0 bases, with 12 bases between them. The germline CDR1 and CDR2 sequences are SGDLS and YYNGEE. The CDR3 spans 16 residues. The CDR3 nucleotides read TGTGCCAGCAGCGTAGGGACAGACCTCATGAACACTGAAGCTTTCTTT. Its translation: CASSVGTDLMNTEAFF.

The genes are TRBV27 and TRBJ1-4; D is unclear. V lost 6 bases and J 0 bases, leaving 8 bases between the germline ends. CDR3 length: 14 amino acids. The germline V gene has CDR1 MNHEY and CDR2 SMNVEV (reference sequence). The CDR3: CASSRLSTNEKLFF. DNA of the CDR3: TGTGCCAGCAGCAGGCTCTCAACTAATGAAAAACTGTTTTTT.

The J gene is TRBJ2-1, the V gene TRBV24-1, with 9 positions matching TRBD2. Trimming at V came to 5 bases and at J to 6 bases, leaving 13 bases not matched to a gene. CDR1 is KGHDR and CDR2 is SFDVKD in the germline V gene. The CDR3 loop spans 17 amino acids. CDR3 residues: CATSGRYSGGHSNEQFF. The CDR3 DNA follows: TGTGCCACCAGTGGTAGATATAGCGGGGGCCATTCCAATGAGCAGTTCTTC.

The CDR3 sequence is CASSNTGDYGYTF. In DNA form, the CDR3 reads TGTGCCAGTAGTAATACAGGGGACTATGGCTACACCTTC. This sequence joins TRBV19 and TRBJ1-2, with 7 nucleotides matching TRBD1. The CDR3 is made up of 13 amino acids. With V trimmed by 4 bases and J by 3 bases, 2 bases remained unmatched. Germline V gene lookup returns CDR1 LNHDA and CDR2 SQIVND (reference sequence).

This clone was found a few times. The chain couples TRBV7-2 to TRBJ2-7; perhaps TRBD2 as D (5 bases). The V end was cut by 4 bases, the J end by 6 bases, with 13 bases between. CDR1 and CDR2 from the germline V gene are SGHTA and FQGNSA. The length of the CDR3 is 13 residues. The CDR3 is CASSSSPRAEQYF. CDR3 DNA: TGTGCCAGCAGCTCTTCCCCGAGGGCCGAGCAGTACTTC.

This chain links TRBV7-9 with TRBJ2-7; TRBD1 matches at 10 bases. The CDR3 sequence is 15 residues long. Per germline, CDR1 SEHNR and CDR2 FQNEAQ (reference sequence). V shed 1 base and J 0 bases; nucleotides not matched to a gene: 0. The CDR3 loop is CASSLGTGGSYEQYF. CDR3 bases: TGTGCCAGCAGCTTAGGGACAGGGGGCTCCTACGAGCAGTACTTC.

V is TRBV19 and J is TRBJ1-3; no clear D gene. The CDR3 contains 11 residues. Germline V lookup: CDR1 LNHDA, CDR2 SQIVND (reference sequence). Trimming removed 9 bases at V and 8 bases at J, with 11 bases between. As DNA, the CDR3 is TGTGCCAGCCGGCGGGTCGACACCATATATTTT. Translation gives CASRRVDTIYF.

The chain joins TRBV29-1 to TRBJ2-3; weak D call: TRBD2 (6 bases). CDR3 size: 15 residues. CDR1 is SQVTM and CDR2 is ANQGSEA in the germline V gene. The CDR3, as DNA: TGCAGTCTAGAGGTGGGAGGAGGGGCGACAGATACGCAGTATTTT. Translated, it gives CSLEVGGGATDTQYF.

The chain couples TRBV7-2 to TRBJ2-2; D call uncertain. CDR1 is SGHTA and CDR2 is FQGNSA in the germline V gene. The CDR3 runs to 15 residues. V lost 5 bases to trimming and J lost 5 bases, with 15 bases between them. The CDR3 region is CASSAQRLATGELFF. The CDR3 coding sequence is TGTGCCAGCAGCGCCCAAAGACTGGCTACCGGGGAGCTGTTTTTT.

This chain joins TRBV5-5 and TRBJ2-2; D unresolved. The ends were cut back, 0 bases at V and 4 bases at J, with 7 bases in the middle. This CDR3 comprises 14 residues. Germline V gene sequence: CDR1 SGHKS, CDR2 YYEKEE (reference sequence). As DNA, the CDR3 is TGTGCCAGCAGCTTGGGGGCTGGCACCGGGGAGCTGTTTTTT. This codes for CASSLGAGTGELFF.

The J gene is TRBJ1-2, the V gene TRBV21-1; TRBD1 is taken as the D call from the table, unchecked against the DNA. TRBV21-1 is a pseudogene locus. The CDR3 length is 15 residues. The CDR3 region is CASSNLDRFHYGYTF. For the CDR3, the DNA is TGTGCCAGCAGCAACTTGGACAGATTTCACTATGGCTACACCTTC.

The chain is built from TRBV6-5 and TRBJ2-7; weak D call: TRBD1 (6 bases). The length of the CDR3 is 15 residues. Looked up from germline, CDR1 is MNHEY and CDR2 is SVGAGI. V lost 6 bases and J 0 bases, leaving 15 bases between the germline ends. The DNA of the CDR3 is TGTGCCAGCAGCCGGGGACAAGGGCTCTCCTACGAGCAGTACTTC. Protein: CASSRGQGLSYEQYF.

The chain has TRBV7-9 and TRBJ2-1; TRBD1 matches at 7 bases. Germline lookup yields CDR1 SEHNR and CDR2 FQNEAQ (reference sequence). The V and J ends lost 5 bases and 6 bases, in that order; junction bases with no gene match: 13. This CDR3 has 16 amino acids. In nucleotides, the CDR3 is TGTGCCAGCAGCCCCCTCGGGACAGTTGGGGGCAATGAGCAGTTCTTC. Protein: CASSPLGTVGGNEQFF.

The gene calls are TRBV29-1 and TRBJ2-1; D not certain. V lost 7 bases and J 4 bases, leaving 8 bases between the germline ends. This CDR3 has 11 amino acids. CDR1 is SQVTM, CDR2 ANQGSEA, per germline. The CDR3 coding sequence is TGCAGCGCCTTCTCTTACAATGAGCAGTTCTTC. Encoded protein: CSAFSYNEQFF.

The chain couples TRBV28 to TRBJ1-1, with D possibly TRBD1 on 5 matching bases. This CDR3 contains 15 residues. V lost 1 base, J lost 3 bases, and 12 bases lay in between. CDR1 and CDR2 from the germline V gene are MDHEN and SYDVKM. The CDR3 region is CASSLLFGGDTEAFF. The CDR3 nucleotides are TGTGCCAGCAGTTTATTGTTTGGAGGGGACACTGAAGCTTTCTTT.

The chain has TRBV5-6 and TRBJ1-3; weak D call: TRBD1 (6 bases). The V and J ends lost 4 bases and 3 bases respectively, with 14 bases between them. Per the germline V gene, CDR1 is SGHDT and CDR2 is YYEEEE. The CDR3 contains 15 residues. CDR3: CASSLVQGVGNTIYF. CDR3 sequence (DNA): TGTGCCAGCAGCCTTGTACAGGGAGTTGGAAACACCATATATTTT. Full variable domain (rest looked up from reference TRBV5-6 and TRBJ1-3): DAGVTQSPTHLIKTRGQQVTLRCSPKSGHDTVSWYQQALGQGPQFIFQYYEEEERQRGNFPDRFSGHQFPNYSSELNVNALLLGDSALYLCASSLVQGVGNTIYFGEGSWLTVV.

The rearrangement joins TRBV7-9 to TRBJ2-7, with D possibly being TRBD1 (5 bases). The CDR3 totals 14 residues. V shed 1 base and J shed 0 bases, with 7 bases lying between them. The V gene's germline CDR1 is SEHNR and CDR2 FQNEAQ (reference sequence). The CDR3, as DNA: TGTGCCAGCAGCTTAGTTGGGGCCTCCTACGAGCAGTACTTC. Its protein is CASSLVGASYEQYF.

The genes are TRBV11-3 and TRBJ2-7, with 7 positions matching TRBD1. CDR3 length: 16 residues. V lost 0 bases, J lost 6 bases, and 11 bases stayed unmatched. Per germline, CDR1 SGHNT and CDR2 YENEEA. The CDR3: CASSLDGTHRGSEQYF. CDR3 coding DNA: TGTGCCAGCAGCTTAGATGGTACCCACAGGGGAAGCGAGCAGTACTTC. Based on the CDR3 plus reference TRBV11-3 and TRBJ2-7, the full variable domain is EAGVVQSPRYKIIEKKQPVAFWCNPISGHNTLYWYLQNLGQGPELLIRYENEEAVDDSQLPKDRFSAERLKGVDSTLKIQPAELGDSAVYLCASSLDGTHRGSEQYFGPGTRLTVT.

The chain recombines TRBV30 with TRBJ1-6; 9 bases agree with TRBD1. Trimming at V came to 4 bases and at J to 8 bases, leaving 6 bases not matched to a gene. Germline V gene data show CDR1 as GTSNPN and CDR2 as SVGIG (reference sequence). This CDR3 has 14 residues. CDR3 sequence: CAWNKDRGYSPLHF. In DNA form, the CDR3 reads TGTGCCTGGAATAAGGACAGGGGCTATTCACCCCTCCACTTT. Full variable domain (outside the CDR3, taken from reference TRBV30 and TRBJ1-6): SQTIHQWPATLVQPVGSPLSLECTVEGTSNPNLYWYRQAAGRGLQLLFYSVGIGQISSEVPQNLSASRPQDRQFILSSKKLLLSDSGFYLCAWNKDRGYSPLHFGNGTRLTVT.

Here the CDR3 reads CASSSQGPGEQYF. DNA of the CDR3: TGTGCCAGCAGTTCACAGGGGCCGGGCGAGCAGTACTTC. The chain is built from TRBV3-1 (or the pseudogene TRBV3-2) and TRBJ2-7; 7 bases agree with TRBD1. V shed 6 bases and J 6 bases; nucleotides not matched to a gene: 8. The germline gives CDR1 LGHDT, CDR2 YNNKEL (reference sequence). The CDR3 sequence is 13 residues long.

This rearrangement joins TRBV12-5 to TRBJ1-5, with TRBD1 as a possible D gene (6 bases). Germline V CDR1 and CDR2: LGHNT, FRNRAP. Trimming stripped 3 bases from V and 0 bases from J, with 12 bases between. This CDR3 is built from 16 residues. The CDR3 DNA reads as TGTGCTAGTGGTTTCAGTACAGGGAATAGCAATCAGCCCCAGCATTTT. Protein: CASGFSTGNSNQPQHF.

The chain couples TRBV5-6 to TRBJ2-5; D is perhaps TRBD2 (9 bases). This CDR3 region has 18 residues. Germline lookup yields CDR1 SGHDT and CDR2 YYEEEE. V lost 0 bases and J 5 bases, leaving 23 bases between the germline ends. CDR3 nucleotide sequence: TGTGCCAGCAGCTTGGTGACAGGGGCGCGGGAGGGCCCGGAGACCCAGTACTTC. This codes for CASSLVTGAREGPETQYF.

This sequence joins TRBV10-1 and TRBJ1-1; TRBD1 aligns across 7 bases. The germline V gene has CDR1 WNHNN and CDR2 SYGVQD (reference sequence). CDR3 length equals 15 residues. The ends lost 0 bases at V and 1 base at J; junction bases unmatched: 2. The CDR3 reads CASSESRTGNTEAFF. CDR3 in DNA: TGCGCCAGCAGTGAGTCGAGGACAGGGAACACTGAAGCTTTCTTT.

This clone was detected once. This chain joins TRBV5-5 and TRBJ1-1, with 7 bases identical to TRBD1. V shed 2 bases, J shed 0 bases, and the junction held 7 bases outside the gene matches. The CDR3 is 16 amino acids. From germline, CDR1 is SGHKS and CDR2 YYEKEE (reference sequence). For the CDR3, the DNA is TGTGCCAGCAGCTTCTACAGGGGAGAGGTGAACACTGAAGCTTTCTTT. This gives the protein CASSFYRGEVNTEAFF. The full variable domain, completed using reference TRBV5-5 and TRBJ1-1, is DAGVTQSPTHLIKTRGQQVTLRCSPISGHKSVSWYQQVLGQGPQFIFQYYEKEERGRGNFPDRFSARQFPNYSSELNVNALLLGDSALYLCASSFYRGEVNTEAFFGQGTRLTVV.

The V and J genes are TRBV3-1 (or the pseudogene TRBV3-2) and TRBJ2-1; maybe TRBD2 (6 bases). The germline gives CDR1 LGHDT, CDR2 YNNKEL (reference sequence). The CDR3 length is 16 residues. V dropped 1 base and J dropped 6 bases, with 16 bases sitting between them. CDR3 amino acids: CASSQVGSGASNEQFF. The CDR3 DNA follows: TGTGCCAGCAGCCAAGTCGGGTCGGGAGCATCCAATGAGCAGTTCTTC.

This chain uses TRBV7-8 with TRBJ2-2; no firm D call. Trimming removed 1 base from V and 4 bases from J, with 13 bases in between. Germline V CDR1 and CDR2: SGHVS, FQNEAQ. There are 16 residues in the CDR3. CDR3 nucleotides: TGTGCCAGCAGCTTAGGGGCCGGTACGAGCACCGGGGAGCTGTTTTTT. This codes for CASSLGAGTSTGELFF.